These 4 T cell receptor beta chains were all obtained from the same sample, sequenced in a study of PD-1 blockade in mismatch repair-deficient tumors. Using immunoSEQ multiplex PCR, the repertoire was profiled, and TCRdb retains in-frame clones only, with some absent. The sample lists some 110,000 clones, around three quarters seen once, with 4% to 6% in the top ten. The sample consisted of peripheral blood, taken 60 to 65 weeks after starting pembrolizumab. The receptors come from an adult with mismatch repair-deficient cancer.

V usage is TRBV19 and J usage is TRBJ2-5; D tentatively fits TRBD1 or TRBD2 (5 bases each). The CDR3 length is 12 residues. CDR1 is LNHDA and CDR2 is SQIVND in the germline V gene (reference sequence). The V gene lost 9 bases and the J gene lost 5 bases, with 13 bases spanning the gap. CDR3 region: CASSLWGETQYF. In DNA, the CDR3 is TGTGCCAGCTCGCTCTGGGGGGAGACCCAGTACTTC.

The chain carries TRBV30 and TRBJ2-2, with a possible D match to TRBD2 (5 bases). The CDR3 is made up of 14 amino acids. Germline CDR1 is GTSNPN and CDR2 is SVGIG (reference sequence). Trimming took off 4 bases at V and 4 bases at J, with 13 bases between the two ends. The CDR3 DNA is TGTGCCTGGACTCTTGGACTGGGCACCGGGGAGCTGTTTTTT. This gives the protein CAWTLGLGTGELFF.

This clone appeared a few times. For the CDR3, the DNA is TGTGCCAGCAGCGCCTTAGGAGACAGTCCTACAAATGAGCAGTTCTTC. Protein: CASSALGDSPTNEQFF. This rearrangement joins TRBV9 to TRBJ2-1, with D perhaps TRBD1 (5 bases). Germline V lookup: CDR1 SGDLS, CDR2 YYNGEE. The CDR3 totals 16 residues. V lost 3 bases and J lost 7, with 20 bases in between. The entire variable domain, with the rest obtained from reference TRBV9 and TRBJ2-1, is as follows: DSGVTQTPKHLITATGQRVTLRCSPRSGDLSVYWYQQSLDQGLQFLIQYYNGEERAKGNILERFSAQQFPDLHSELNLSSLELGDSALYFCASSALGDSPTNEQFFGPGTRLTVL.

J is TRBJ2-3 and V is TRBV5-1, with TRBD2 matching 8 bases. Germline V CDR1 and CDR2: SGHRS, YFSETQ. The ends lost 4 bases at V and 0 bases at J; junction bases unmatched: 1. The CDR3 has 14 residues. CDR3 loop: CASSPSGSTDTQYF. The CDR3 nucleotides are TGCGCCAGCAGCCCTAGCGGGAGCACAGATACGCAGTATTTT.